Each of the 21 T cell receptor beta chains below was sequenced from the same sample in a study of T cells after yellow fever vaccination. Via MiXCR, TCRdb re-called the 5' RACE reads, giving one row per CDR3 protein. The repertoire holds approximately 160,000 distinct CDR3 sequences, with around 9.7% as singletons. The source material was CD8+ T cells sorted from PBMCs, sampled 45 days after the yellow fever booster vaccination. The receptors originated from a man younger than 30 who received the YFV17D yellow fever vaccine.

This clonotype was counted ten times or more. The V and J genes are TRBV5-1 and TRBJ2-5, with D possibly TRBD1 on 6 matching bases. The ends were cut back, 5 bases at V and 5 bases at J, with 19 bases in the middle. Per the germline V gene, CDR1 is SGHRS and CDR2 is YFSETQ. CDR3 length equals 15 residues. CDR3: CASSLTTSGDETQYF. The CDR3 DNA sequence: TGCGCCAGCAGTTTAACGACCTCAGGGGACGAGACCCAGTACTTC.

The chain uses TRBV3-1 and TRBJ2-7; D might be TRBD1 or TRBD2, each matching 5 bases. Germline V gives CDR1 LGHDT, CDR2 YNNKEL (reference sequence). The CDR3 extends over 14 amino acids. Deletions cut 4 bases from V and 2 bases from J, with 12 bases between. This chain's CDR3 is CASSPTVGAYEQYF. CDR3 DNA: TGTGCCAGCAGCCCGACGGTGGGGGCCTACGAGCAGTACTTC.

J is TRBJ2-1 and V is TRBV7-9; 7 positions agree with TRBD1. In germline, CDR1 is SEHNR, CDR2 FQNEAQ (reference sequence). J gave up 4 bases and V 5 bases, and 5 bases lay outside the gene matches. The CDR3 length is 14 residues. The CDR3 bases are TGTGCCAGCAGCCGACAGGGACGATACAATGAGCAGTTCTTC. Its protein is CASSRQGRYNEQFF.

The rearrangement joins TRBV7-8 to TRBJ2-6; D is ambiguous. The CDR3 consists of 15 residues. CDR1 is SGHVS and CDR2 is FQNEAQ in the germline V gene. Trimming removed 1 base from V and 0 bases from J, with 4 bases in between. CDR3 nucleotide sequence: TGTGCCAGCAGCTTAGAGCCCTCTGGGGCCAACGTCCTGACTTTC. This encodes CASSLEPSGANVLTF.

DNA of the CDR3: TGCAGCCTTCGCGGGGGACCTATTGGAGATACGCAGTATTTT. Its translation: CSLRGGPIGDTQYF. The rearrangement uses TRBV29-1 and TRBJ2-3, with 7 bases matching TRBD2. CDR1 and CDR2 from the germline V gene are SQVTM and ANQGSEA. V shed 8 bases, J shed 5 bases, and the junction held 13 bases outside the gene matches. The CDR3 spans 14 residues.

CDR3 amino acids: CASSLQGHYGYTF. CDR3 DNA sequence: TGTGCCAGCAGTTTACAGGGGCACTATGGCTACACCTTC. J is TRBJ1-2 and V is TRBV12-3 or TRBV12-4; D possibly corresponds to TRBD1 (6 bases). The CDR3 contains 13 residues. Trimming removed 2 bases at V and 3 bases at J, with 7 bases between.

J is TRBJ2-1 and V is TRBV4-3; weak D call: TRBD1 (6 bases). CDR1 and CDR2 from the germline V gene are LGHNA and YSLEER. V was trimmed by 0 bases and J by 2 bases, leaving 14 bases between them. This CDR3 is built from 17 residues. DNA of the CDR3: TGCGCCAGCAGCCAAGACGCCTCCCAGGGGCCCTACAATGAGCAGTTCTTC. Protein product: CASSQDASQGPYNEQFF.

The J gene is TRBJ1-5, the V gene TRBV4-1; D gene uncertain. Germline loops: CDR1 MGHRA, CDR2 YSYEKL. The CDR3 is 15 amino acids. Trimming shortened V by 1 base and J by 7 bases, and 14 bases separated the two germline ends. CDR3 coding DNA: TGCGCCAGCAGCCAAGCGGGGTCTAGTCGACAGCCCCAGCATTTT. Translating it yields CASSQAGSSRQPQHF.

This clonotype was picked up many times. The chain is built from TRBV20-1 and TRBJ2-5, with no clear D. CDR3 size: 12 residues. Germline CDR1 and CDR2: DFQATT and SNEGSKA (reference sequence). Deletions cut 1 base from V and 6 bases from J, with 9 bases between. The CDR3 DNA sequence: TGCAGTGCTAGAGGCCAGCATCAGACCCAGTACTTC. This translates into CSARGQHQTQYF.

The V and J genes are TRBV28 and TRBJ2-7; 8 nucleotides line up with TRBD1. This CDR3 region has 14 residues. After removal of 7 bases from V and 2 bases from J, the junction contained 7 bases not matched to a gene. The germline gives CDR1 MDHEN, CDR2 SYDVKM. The DNA for the CDR3 is TGTGCCAGCACCGGGACAGGCGCCACCTACGAGCAGTACTTC. As protein: CASTGTGATYEQYF.

This clonotype was picked up a small number of times. The chain has TRBV7-9 and TRBJ2-1, with 15 nucleotides matching TRBD2. The trim removed 4 bases at V and 12 bases at J, leaving 1 base unmatched. The CDR3 contains 13 residues. From germline, CDR1 is SEHNR and CDR2 FQNEAQ (reference sequence). The CDR3 is CASSWTSGGGQFF. The CDR3 nucleotides read TGTGCCAGCAGCTGGACTAGCGGGGGGGGGCAGTTCTTC.

The genes are TRBV29-1 and TRBJ1-1; the D is unclear. The length of the CDR3 is 15 residues. V lost 6 bases, J lost 1 base, and 18 bases lay in between. From germline, CDR1 is SQVTM and CDR2 ANQGSEA. CDR3 sequence reads: CSVDPGSPANTEAFF. The CDR3 DNA is TGCAGCGTAGACCCGGGAAGTCCGGCGAACACTGAAGCTTTCTTT.

V gene TRBV7-8 combines with J gene TRBJ2-3; a weak D match, TRBD1 (5 bases). Looked up from germline, CDR1 is SGHVS and CDR2 is FQNEAQ. CDR3 length equals 16 residues. Trimming took 5 bases from V and 0 from J, leaving 15 bases between them. The CDR3 DNA reads TGTGCCAGCAGCAAAAGTGGGGCTTCTAGCACAGATACGCAGTATTTT. Translating gives CASSKSGASSTDTQYF.

This clonotype has at least ten counts. The CDR3 protein is CASSLSGVYEQYF. The DNA for the CDR3 is TGTGCCAGCAGCTTGTCGGGTGTCTACGAGCAGTACTTC. This chain uses TRBV5-5 with TRBJ2-7; D remains unclear. Trimming took 1 base from V and 3 from J, leaving 8 bases between them. CDR1 SGHKS and CDR2 YYEKEE come from the germline V gene (reference sequence). CDR3 length: 13 amino acids.

Remarks on this clonotype: An end of the junction does not agree with germline; a read error may underlie this. The gene calls are TRBV4-3 and TRBJ2-3, with unresolved D. This CDR3 contains 11 residues. Germline CDR1 is LGHNA and CDR2 is YSLEER. CDR3 DNA: TGCGCCAGCAGCCAAGAGGGTACGTGGGATTTT. Its translation: CASSQEGTWDF.

In regard to this clonotype: At one end the junction does not follow the germline gene, possibly because of a read error. V usage is TRBV7-9 and J usage is TRBJ1-1; D unclear. CDR1 is SEHNR, CDR2 FQNEAQ, per germline (reference sequence). This CDR3 is 14 amino acids long. CDR3 sequence: CASSLSASNTESFF. CDR3 in DNA: TGTGCCAGCAGCTTATCTGCATCGAACACTGAATCTTTCTTT.

V and J are TRBV28 and TRBJ1-4, with 12 bases identical to TRBD1. The germline CDR1 and CDR2 sequences are MDHEN and SYDVKM. CDR3 length: 17 amino acids. V lost 8 bases, J lost 4 bases, and 11 bases stayed unmatched. The CDR3 sequence is CASHLGQGAPGNEKLFF. CDR3 nucleotide sequence: TGTGCCAGCCACTTGGGACAGGGGGCGCCGGGTAATGAAAAACTGTTTTTT.

The J gene is TRBJ2-7, the V gene TRBV29-1; D is perhaps TRBD1 (6 bases). V was clipped by 8 bases and J by 10 bases, with 18 bases between them. Per germline, CDR1 SQVTM and CDR2 ANQGSEA. This CDR3 region has 11 residues. The CDR3 region has the DNA TGCAGCCCTCATCCCGACAGGAAACAGTACGTC. Amino acid sequence: CSPHPDRKQYV.

The CDR3 sequence is CASSTHREGGQETQYF. The DNA of the CDR3 is TGTGCCAGCAGTACCCACAGGGAAGGTGGGCAAGAGACCCAGTACTTC. V and J are TRBV12-3 or TRBV12-4 and TRBJ2-5; D is perhaps TRBD1 (6 bases). Trimming took 5 bases from V and 2 from J, leaving 18 bases between them. The CDR3 covers 16 residues.

The chain is built from TRBV7-9 and TRBJ1-2; D unresolved. The V end was cut by 2 bases, the J end by 4 bases, with 11 bases between. CDR1 and CDR2 (germline): SEHNR, FQNEAQ (reference sequence). There are 14 residues in the CDR3. The CDR3 here is CASSLSPGPYGYTF. CDR3 nucleotides: TGTGCCAGCAGCTTAAGTCCAGGACCCTATGGCTACACCTTC.

This clonotype was seen a handful of times. The chain is built from TRBV20-1 and TRBJ2-3; the match to TRBD2 covers 13 bases. CDR1 and CDR2 (germline): DFQATT, SNEGSKA (reference sequence). V trimming: 5 bases; J trimming: 1 base; junction bases outside the gene matches: 3. The CDR3 has 15 amino acids. The CDR3 DNA follows: TGCAGTGCTGGACTAGCGGGGGTGGGCACAGATACGCAGTATTTT. Protein sequence: CSAGLAGVGTDTQYF.